This TCR beta chain was obtained from a study of Graves' ophthalmopathy and Graves' hyperthyroidism. This clonotype was picked up a small number of times. The authors amplified TCR beta CDR3 regions from RNA transcripts. Investigators did first-round RT-PCR with HTBI primers, then second-round multiplex PCR. One entry per CDR3 protein, called by TCRdb with MiXCR from the multiplex PCR reads. The sample has about 740,000 distinct CDR3 sequences, approximately 40% seen once. V shed 10 bases, J shed 2 bases, and the junction held 15 bases outside the gene matches. CDR1 is ENHRY, CDR2 SYGVKD, per germline. CDR3 size: 17 residues.

The chain couples TRBV10-3 to TRBJ1-5, with 9 bases matching TRBD1. The sequenced sample was peripheral blood. This TCR was recovered from an adult man with Graves' ophthalmopathy. Here the CDR3 reads CASRMGQGRGGNQPQHF. CDR3 in DNA: TGTGCCAGCAGGATGGGACAGGGTAGGGGTGGCAATCAGCCCCAGCATTTT.